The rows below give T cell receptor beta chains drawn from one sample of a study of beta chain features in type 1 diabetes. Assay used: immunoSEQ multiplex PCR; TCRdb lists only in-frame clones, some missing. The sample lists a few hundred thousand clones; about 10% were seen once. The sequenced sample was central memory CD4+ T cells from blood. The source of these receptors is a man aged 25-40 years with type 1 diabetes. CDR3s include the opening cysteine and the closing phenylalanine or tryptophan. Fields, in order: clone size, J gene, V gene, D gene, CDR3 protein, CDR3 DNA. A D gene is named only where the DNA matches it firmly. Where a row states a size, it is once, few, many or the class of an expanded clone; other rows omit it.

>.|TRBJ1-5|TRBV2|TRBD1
CASSGTGSNQPQHF
TGTGCCAGCAGTGGGACAGGAAGCAATCAGCCCCAGCATTTT
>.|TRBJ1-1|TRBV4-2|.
CASSLRVGSYAEAFF
TGTGCCAGCAGCCTAAGGGTCGGGTCTTACGCTGAAGCTTTCTTT
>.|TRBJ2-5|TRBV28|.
CASSLGRQETQYF
TGTGCCAGCAGTTTGGGCAGACAAGAGACCCAGTACTTC
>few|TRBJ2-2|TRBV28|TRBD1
CASSPPGQDDTGELFF
TGTGCCAGCAGCCCCCCCGGACAGGACGACACCGGGGAGCTGTTTTTT
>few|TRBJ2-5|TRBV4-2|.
CASGEGETQYF
TGTGCCAGCGGTGAGGGTGAGACCCAGTACTTC
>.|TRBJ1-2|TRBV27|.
CATTENGFGYTF
TGTGCCACCACCGAGAATGGATTCGGCTACACCTTC
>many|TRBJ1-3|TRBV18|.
CASSPLPVSSGNTIYF
TGTGCCAGCTCACCGCTGCCCGTTAGCTCTGGAAACACCATATATTTT
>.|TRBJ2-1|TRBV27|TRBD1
CASSPPPGTVYNEQFF
TGTGCCAGCAGTCCACCCCCCGGGACAGTCTACAATGAGCAGTTCTTC
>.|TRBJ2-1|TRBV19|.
CASSLSGPNNEQFF
TGTGCCAGTAGTCTAAGCGGACCTAACAATGAGCAGTTCTTC
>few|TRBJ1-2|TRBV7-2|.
CASSFDPNAGYTF
TGTGCCAGCAGCTTTGACCCCAACGCAGGCTACACCTTC
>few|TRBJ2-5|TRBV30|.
CAWSPTGTQYF
TGTGCCTGGAGTCCCACGGGAACCCAGTACTTC
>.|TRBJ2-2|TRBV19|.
CASSTVRDSQRGTGELFF
TGTGCCAGTAGCACTGTCCGGGACTCTCAGAGGGGCACCGGGGAGCTGTTTTTT
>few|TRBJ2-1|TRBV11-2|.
CATPLRAMGEQFF
TGTGCCACCCCTCTCAGGGCAATGGGTGAGCAGTTCTTC
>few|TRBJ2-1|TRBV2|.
CASGGIDEQFF
TGTGCCAGCGGCGGCATCGATGAGCAGTTCTTC
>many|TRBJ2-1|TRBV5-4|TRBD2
CASSSSRTRAGYNEQFF
TGTGCCAGCAGCTCTTCCCGGACTAGAGCCGGCTACAATGAGCAGTTCTTC
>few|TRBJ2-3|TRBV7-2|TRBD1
CASSAQGQGADTQYF
TGTGCCAGCAGCGCTCAAGGACAGGGGGCTGATACGCAGTATTTT
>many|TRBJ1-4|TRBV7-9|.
CASSFGEKLFF
TGTGCCAGCAGCTTCGGGGAAAAACTGTTTTTT
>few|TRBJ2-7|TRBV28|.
CASSSLYEQYF
TGTGCCAGCAGTTCCCTCTACGAGCAGTACTTC
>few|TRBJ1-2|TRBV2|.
CASLWGLVGGYTF
TGTGCCAGCTTGTGGGGTCTTGTCGGTGGCTACACCTTC
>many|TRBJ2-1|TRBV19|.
CASSIRTGEGGNEQFF
TGTGCCAGTAGTATTCGGACGGGAGAAGGCGGCAATGAGCAGTTCTTC
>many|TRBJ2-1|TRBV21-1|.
CASSTELERVRSEQFF
TGTGCCAGCAGCACAGAACTAGAGAGGGTTCGTAGTGAGCAGTTCTTC
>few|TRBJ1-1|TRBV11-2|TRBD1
CASSPRDRGKAFF
TGTGCCAGCAGCCCACGGGACAGGGGTAAAGCTTTCTTT
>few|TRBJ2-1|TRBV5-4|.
CASSLVGSEDEQFF
TGTGCCAGCAGCTTGGTGGGGAGTGAGGATGAGCAGTTCTTC
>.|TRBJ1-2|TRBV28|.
CASSLLGQLLTGGYTF
TGTGCCAGCAGTCTCCTCGGACAGCTCCTAACGGGGGGCTACACCTTC
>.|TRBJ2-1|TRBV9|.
CASSVGADQFF
TGTGCCAGCAGCGTCGGTGCAGACCAGTTCTTC
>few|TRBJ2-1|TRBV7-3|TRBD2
CASSLTRGLAGEGEQFF
TGTGCCAGCAGCTTAACGCGAGGACTAGCGGGAGAAGGTGAGCAGTTCTTC
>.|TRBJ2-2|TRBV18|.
CASSPTTNTGELFF
TGTGCCAGCTCACCTACAACGAACACCGGGGAGCTGTTTTTT
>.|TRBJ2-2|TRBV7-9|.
CASSLPGTGELFF
TGTGCCAGCAGCCTACCGGGCACCGGGGAGCTGTTTTTT
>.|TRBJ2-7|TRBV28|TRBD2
CATTLGGSGSMNYEQYF
TGTGCCACTACTCTCGGGGGTAGCGGGAGTATGAACTACGAGCAGTACTTC
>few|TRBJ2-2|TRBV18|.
CASSPYSAGELFF
TGTGCCAGCTCACCATATAGCGCCGGGGAGCTGTTTTTT
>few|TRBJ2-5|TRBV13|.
CASSPLRGETQYF
TGTGCCAGCAGCCCCTTGAGGGGAGAGACCCAGTACTTC
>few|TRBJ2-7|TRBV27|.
CASSRNRGTYEQYF
TGTGCCAGCAGTCGGAACAGAGGGACCTACGAGCAGTACTTC
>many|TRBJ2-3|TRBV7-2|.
CASTTRGNTQYF
TGTGCCAGCACCACCAGGGGCAATACGCAGTATTTT
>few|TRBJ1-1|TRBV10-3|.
CAITESTENTEAFF
TGTGCCATCACTGAGTCGACGGAGAACACTGAAGCTTTCTTT
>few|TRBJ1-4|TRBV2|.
CASFVRGATNEKLFF
TGTGCCAGCTTCGTGAGGGGGGCAACTAATGAAAAACTGTTTTTT
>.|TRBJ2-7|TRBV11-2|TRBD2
CASNPTSGAYEQYF
TGTGCCAGCAACCCTACTAGCGGAGCTTACGAGCAGTACTTC
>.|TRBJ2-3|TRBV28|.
CASSWATDTQYF
TGTGCCAGTTCCTGGGCCACAGATACGCAGTATTTT
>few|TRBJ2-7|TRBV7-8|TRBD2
CASSLLAGGPNPYEQYF
TGTGCCAGCAGCTTACTAGCGGGAGGTCCTAACCCTTACGAGCAGTACTTC
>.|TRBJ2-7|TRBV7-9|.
CASSASSYEQYF
TGTGCCAGCAGCGCTTCATCCTACGAGCAGTACTTC
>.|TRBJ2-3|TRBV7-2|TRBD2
CASSLGSGGARTQYF
TGTGCCAGCAGCTTGGGCTCGGGGGGAGCGAGGACGCAGTATTTT
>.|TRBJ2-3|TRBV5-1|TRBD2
CASSLVGAGAGDTQYF
TGCGCCAGCAGCTTGGTTGGAGCGGGGGCTGGAGATACGCAGTATTTT
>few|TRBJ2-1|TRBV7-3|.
CASSLGGAGWIDEQFF
TGTGCCAGCAGCTTGGGTGGTGCGGGATGGATCGATGAGCAGTTCTTC
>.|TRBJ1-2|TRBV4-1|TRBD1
CASSQDSRTGTVNYGYTF
TGCGCCAGCAGCCAAGATTCTCGGACAGGCACGGTAAACTATGGCTACACCTTC
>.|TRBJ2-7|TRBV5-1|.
CASSPDRPYEQYF
TGCGCCAGCAGCCCGGACAGACCCTACGAGCAGTACTTC
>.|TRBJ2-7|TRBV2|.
CASSEGGSEQYF
TGTGCCAGCAGTGAGGGGGGTAGCGAGCAGTACTTC
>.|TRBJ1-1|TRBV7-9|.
CASSSGWRNTEAFF
TGTGCCAGCAGCTCGGGATGGAGAAACACTGAAGCTTTCTTT
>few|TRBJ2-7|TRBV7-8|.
CASSLGRAYEQYF
TGTGCCAGCAGCTTAGGACGAGCCTACGAGCAGTACTTC
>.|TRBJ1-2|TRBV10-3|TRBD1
CAISDGITGTGGYGYTF
TGTGCCATCAGCGATGGAATTACCGGGACAGGGGGCTATGGCTACACCTTC
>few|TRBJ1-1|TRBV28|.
CASRMRDWVNTEAFF
TGTGCCAGCAGAATGAGGGATTGGGTGAACACTGAAGCTTTCTTT
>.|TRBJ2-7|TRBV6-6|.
CASSLEGEQYF
TGTGCCAGCAGCCTGGAAGGCGAGCAGTACTTC
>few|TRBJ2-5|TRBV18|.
CASSQASQETQYF
TGTGCCAGCTCACAGGCTTCACAAGAGACCCAGTACTTC
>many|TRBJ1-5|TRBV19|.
CASSWDSRSNQPQHF
TGTGCCAGTAGTTGGGACTCTCGAAGCAATCAGCCCCAGCATTTT